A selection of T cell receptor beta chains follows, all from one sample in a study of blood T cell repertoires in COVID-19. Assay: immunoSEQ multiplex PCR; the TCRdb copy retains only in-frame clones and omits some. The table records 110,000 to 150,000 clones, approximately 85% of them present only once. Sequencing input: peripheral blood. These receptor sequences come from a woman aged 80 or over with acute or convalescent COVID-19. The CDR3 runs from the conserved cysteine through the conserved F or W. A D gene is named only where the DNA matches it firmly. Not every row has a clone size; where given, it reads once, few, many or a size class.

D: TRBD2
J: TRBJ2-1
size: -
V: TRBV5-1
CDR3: CASSFLAGGGNEQFF
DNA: TGCGCCAGCAGCTTTCTAGCGGGGGGAGGTAATGAGCAGTTCTTC

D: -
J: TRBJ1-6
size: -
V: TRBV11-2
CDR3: CASSLRAQADNSPLHF
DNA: TGTGCCAGCAGCTTAAGAGCACAGGCGGATAATTCACCCCTCCACTTT

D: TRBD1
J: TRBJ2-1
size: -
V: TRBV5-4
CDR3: CASSANVDRNNEQFF
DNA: TGTGCCAGCAGCGCAAATGTGGACAGGAACAATGAGCAGTTCTTC

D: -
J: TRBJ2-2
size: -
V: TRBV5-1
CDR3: CASSFFDTGELFF
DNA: TGCGCCAGCAGCTTCTTCGACACCGGGGAGCTGTTTTTT

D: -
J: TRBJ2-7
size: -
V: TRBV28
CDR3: CASSFWRNDEQYF
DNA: TGTGCCAGCAGTTTCTGGAGGAACGACGAGCAGTACTTC

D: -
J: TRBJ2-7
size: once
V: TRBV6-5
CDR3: CASSFLQGESYEQYF
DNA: TGTGCCAGCAGTTTCCTACAGGGAGAATCCTACGAGCAGTACTTC

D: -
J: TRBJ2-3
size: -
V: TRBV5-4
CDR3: CASSTSTGSFTDTQYF
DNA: TGTGCCAGCAGCACGTCGACAGGTTCCTTCACAGATACGCAGTATTTT

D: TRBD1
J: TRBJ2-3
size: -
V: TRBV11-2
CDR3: CASSPRDRSTDTQYF
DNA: TGTGCCAGCAGCCCCCGGGACAGAAGCACAGATACGCAGTATTTT

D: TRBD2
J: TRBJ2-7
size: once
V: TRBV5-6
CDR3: CASSSGTTIYEQYF
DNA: TGTGCCAGCAGCTCCGGGACTACAATCTACGAGCAGTACTTC

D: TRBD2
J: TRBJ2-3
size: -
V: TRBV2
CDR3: CASSETSGKFGFETDTQYF
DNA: TGTGCCAGCAGTGAAACTAGCGGGAAATTCGGTTTCGAAACAGATACGCAGTATTTT

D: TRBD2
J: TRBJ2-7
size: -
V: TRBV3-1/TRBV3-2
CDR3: CASSQRNGRSEQYF
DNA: TGTGCCAGCAGCCAACGAAACGGGAGGAGCGAGCAGTACTTC

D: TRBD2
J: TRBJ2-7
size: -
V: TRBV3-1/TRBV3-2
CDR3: CASSQGLAGALEQYF
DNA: TGTGCCAGCAGCCAAGGCCTAGCGGGGGCCCTCGAGCAGTACTTC

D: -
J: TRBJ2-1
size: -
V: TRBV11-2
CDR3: CASSSAGNEQFF
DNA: TGTGCCAGCAGCTCGGCGGGCAATGAGCAGTTCTTC

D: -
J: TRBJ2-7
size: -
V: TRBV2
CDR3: CASKYRAYEQYF
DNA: TGTGCCAGCAAATACAGGGCCTACGAGCAGTACTTC

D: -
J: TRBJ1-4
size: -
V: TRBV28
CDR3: CASSLRQMGNEKLFF
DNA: TGTGCCAGCAGTTTACGACAGATGGGAAATGAAAAACTGTTTTTT

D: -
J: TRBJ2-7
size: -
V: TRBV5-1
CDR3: CASSPLPGNEQYF
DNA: TGCGCCAGCAGCCCGCTCCCTGGCAACGAGCAGTACTTC

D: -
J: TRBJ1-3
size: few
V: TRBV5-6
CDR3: CASSLPGQSGENTIYF
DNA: TGTGCCAGCAGCTTACCCGGACAGAGCGGGGAAAACACCATATATTTT

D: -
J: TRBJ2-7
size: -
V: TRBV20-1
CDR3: CSAGIVDEQYF
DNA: TGCAGTGCTGGTATAGTCGACGAGCAGTACTTC

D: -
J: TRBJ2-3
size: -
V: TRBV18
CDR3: CASSPERVTDTQYF
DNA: TGTGCCAGCTCTCCCGAGCGGGTCACAGATACGCAGTATTTT

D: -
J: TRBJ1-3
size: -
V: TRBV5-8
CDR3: CATTSRVHSGNTIYF
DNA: TGTGCAACCACTTCCCGGGTCCACTCTGGAAACACCATATATTTT

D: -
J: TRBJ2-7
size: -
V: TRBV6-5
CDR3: CASSYAAGFDDEQYF
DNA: TGTGCCAGCAGTTACGCGGCGGGGTTTGACGACGAGCAGTACTTC

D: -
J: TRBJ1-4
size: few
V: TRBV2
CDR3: CASRRSPITGTNEKLFF
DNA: TGTGCCAGCAGGAGATCCCCGATCACAGGGACTAATGAAAAACTGTTTTTT

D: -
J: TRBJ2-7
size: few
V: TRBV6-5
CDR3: CASRVVVRLGYEQYF
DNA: TGTGCCAGCAGGGTGGTGGTGCGTCTCGGGTACGAGCAGTACTTC

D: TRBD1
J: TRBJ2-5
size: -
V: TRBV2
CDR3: CASTRIRGPETQYF
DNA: TGTGCCAGCACCCGAATCAGGGGGCCAGAGACCCAGTACTTC

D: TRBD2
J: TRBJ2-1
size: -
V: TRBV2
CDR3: CASKGRETSGTPYNEQFF
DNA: TGTGCCAGCAAAGGAAGGGAGACTAGCGGGACCCCCTACAATGAGCAGTTCTTC

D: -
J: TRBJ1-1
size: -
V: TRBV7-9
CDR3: CASSLHPQGSDEAFF
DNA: TGTGCCAGCAGCTTGCACCCCCAGGGTTCTGATGAAGCTTTCTTT

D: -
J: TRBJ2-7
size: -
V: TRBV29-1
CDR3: CSVTPGGNRYEQYF
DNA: TGCAGCGTTACCCCAGGGGGGAATCGGTACGAGCAGTACTTC

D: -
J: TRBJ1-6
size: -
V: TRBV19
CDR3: CASNQGNNSPLHF
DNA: TGTGCCAGTAATCAGGGTAATAATTCACCCCTCCACTTT

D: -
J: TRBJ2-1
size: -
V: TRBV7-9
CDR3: CASSPFQTVVPYNEQFF
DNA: TGTGCCAGCAGCCCCTTCCAAACAGTGGTCCCCTACAATGAGCAGTTCTTC

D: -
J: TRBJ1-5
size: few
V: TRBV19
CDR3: CASSIQTVRNQPQHF
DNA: TGTGCCAGTAGTATCCAGACAGTCCGCAATCAGCCCCAGCATTTT

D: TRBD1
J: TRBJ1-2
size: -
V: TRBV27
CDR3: CASSPWTGVGYGYTF
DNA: TGTGCCAGCAGTCCCTGGACAGGGGTAGGGTATGGCTACACCTTC

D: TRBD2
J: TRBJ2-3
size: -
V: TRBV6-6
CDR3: CASSYGSREGTDTQYF
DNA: TGTGCCAGCAGTTACGGTAGTCGGGAGGGCACAGATACGCAGTATTTT

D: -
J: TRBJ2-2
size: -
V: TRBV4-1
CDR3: CASSQIDLTGELFF
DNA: TGCGCCAGCAGCCAGATCGACTTAACCGGGGAGCTGTTTTTT

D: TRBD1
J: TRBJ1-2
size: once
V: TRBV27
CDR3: CASSFGQDTGYTF
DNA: TGTGCCAGCAGTTTTGGACAGGATACCGGCTACACCTTC

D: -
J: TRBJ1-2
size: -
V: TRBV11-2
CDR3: CASSHPGGVNYGYTF
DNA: TGTGCCAGCAGCCACCCAGGCGGGGTAAACTATGGCTACACCTTC

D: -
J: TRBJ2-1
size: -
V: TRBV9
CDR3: CASSVVPQVYNEQFF
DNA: TGTGCCAGCAGCGTAGTACCACAGGTTTACAATGAGCAGTTCTTC

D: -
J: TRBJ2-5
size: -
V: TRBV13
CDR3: CASSSQTYFGQETQYF
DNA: TGTGCCAGCAGCTCCCAGACGTATTTCGGGCAAGAGACCCAGTACTTC

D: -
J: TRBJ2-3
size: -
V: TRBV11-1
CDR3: CASSLGRWIVTDTQYF
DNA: TGTGCCAGCAGCTTGGGGCGCTGGATCGTCACAGATACGCAGTATTTT

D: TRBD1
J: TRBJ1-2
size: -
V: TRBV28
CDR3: CASSMTGDGYGYTF
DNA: TGTGCCAGCAGTATGACAGGGGATGGCTATGGCTACACCTTC

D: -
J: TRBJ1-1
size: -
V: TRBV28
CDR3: CASTVRGRPNTEAFF
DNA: TGTGCCAGCACCGTCAGGGGCCGCCCGAACACTGAAGCTTTCTTT

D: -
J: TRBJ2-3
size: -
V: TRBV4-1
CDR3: CASSRVAGLSGTQYF
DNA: TGCGCCAGCAGTCGGGTGGCGGGGTTGAGTGGTACGCAGTATTTT

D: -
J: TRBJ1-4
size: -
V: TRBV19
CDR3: CASRTAATNEKLFF
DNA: TGTGCCAGTCGGACAGCAGCAACTAATGAAAAACTGTTTTTT

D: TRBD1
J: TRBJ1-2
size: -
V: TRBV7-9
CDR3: CASSLFAGQGMGGYTF
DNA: TGTGCCAGCAGCTTGTTCGCGGGACAGGGGATGGGTGGCTACACCTTC

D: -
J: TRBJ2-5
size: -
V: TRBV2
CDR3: CASSDYETQYF
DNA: TGTGCCAGCAGTGACTATGAGACCCAGTACTTC

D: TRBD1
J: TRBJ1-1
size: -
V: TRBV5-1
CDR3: CASSAGQGVNTEAFF
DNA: TGCGCCAGCAGCGCCGGACAGGGGGTGAACACTGAAGCTTTCTTT

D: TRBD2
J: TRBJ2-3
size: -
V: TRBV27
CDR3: CASSLGTSQITDTQYF
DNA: TGTGCCAGCAGTTTAGGGACTAGCCAAATCACAGATACGCAGTATTTT

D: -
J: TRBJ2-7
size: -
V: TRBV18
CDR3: CASSSGYEQYF
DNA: TGTGCCAGCTCATCCGGCTACGAGCAGTACTTC

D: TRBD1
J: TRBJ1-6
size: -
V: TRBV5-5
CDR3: CASSSRQGRSPLHF
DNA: TGTGCCAGCAGCTCCCGACAGGGACGGTCACCCCTCCACTTT

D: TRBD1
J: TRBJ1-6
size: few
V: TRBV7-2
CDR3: CASSFGQGNNSPLHF
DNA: TGTGCCAGCAGCTTTGGACAGGGTAACAATTCACCCCTCCACTTT

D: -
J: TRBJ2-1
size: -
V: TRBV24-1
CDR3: CATSDLHGESSYNEQFF
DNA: TGTGCCACCAGTGATTTGCATGGGGAGAGCTCCTACAATGAGCAGTTCTTC

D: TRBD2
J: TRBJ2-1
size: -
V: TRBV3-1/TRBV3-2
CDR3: CASSPSGRALNEQFF
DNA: TGTGCCAGCAGCCCCAGCGGGAGGGCCCTCAATGAGCAGTTCTTC

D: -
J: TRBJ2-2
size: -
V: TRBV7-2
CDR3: CASNIPGGGTPTGELFF
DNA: TGTGCCAGCAACATACCCGGGGGAGGGACACCCACCGGGGAGCTGTTTTTT

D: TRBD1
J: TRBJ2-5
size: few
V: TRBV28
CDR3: CASSLLGRATGGRRETQYF
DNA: TGTGCCAGCAGTTTATTGGGAAGGGCGACAGGGGGCCGCCGGGAGACCCAGTACTTC